This is a list of T cell receptor beta chains from one sample in a study of T cells in Graves' hyperthyroidism and ophthalmopathy. TCRdb passed the multiplex PCR reads through MiXCR, listing each CDR3 protein once. This sample has roughly 710,000 distinct CDR3 sequences, with 30% to 40% found just once. Sequences were obtained from blood. Receptors were obtained from a woman aged 40 to 50 with Graves' hyperthyroidism. Both conserved end residues are part of each CDR3. D genes are given only for firm matches. Clone size is given for some rows only: seen once, a few or many times, or a class if the clone is expanded.

J | size | V | D | DNA | CDR3
TRBJ2-5 | once | TRBV29-1 | NA | TGCAGTGCTAGAGATCTAGAAGAGACCCGGTACTTC | CSARDLEETRYF
TRBJ2-2 | few | TRBV20-1 | NA | TGCAGTGCGTCCGCTTTTGGGAACACCGGGGAGCTGTTTTTT | CSASAFGNTGELFF
TRBJ1-1 | NA | TRBV4-1 | TRBD1 | TGCGCCAGCAGCCGCGTAACGGGACAGAGGAACACTGAAGCTTTCTTT | CASSRVTGQRNTEAFF
TRBJ2-7 | NA | TRBV7-2 | TRBD2 | TGTGCCAGCACCTTTGCGGGAGGCTACGAGCAGTACTTC | CASTFAGGYEQYF
TRBJ1-2 | NA | TRBV4-3 | NA | TGCGCCAGCAGCCTCGAACGTGGGAGGACAGCGGGTGTCTATGGCTACACCTTC | CASSLERGRTAGVYGYTF
TRBJ2-7 | many | TRBV29-1 | NA | TGCAGCGCCCGGGGCCCCTACGAGCAGTACTTC | CSARGPYEQYF
TRBJ2-1 | NA | TRBV15 | NA | TGTGCCACCAGCAGAGATATAGGACCATACAATGAGCAGTTCTTC | CATSRDIGPYNEQFF
TRBJ1-2 | NA | TRBV4-1 | NA | TGCGCCAGCAGCCAAGTTGGTTGGGGGGCGGGGAACTATGGCTACACCTTC | CASSQVGWGAGNYGYTF
TRBJ1-1 | few | TRBV9 | NA | TGTGCCAGCAGCGTGAGGGGGGGAGGTGGCGAAGCTTTCTTT | CASSVRGGGGEAFF
TRBJ1-1 | NA | TRBV7-2 | TRBD1 | TGTGCCAGCAGCTCCTATCGACAGGGCGCTAACACTGAAGCTTTCTTT | CASSSYRQGANTEAFF
TRBJ2-5 | few | TRBV25-1 | TRBD2 | TGTGCCAGCAGTGAATCCGGGGGAGGGCCCTTGGGGGAGACCCAGTACTTC | CASSESGGGPLGETQYF
TRBJ1-1 | few | TRBV24-1 | NA | TGTGCCACCAGTGATACCGCAGGACGTTCGGGAGCTTTCTTT | CATSDTAGRSGAFF
TRBJ2-2 | few | TRBV12-3/TRBV12-4 | NA | TGTGCCAGCAGTGTCCCGGTAAGAACCGGGGAGCTGTTTTTT | CASSVPVRTGELFF
TRBJ2-2 | few | TRBV20-1 | NA | TGCAGTGCAAAGTCCATATTGAACACCGGGGAGCTGTTTTTT | CSAKSILNTGELFF
TRBJ1-1 | NA | TRBV24-1 | TRBD1 | TGTGCCACCAGTGGGCCGGGACAGGATTGGAACACTGAAGCTTTCTTT | CATSGPGQDWNTEAFF
TRBJ1-3 | NA | TRBV7-8 | NA | TGTGCCAGCAGAGCCGCAGAGTTCGCTGGAAACACCATATATTTT | CASRAAEFAGNTIYF
TRBJ2-2 | few | TRBV4-3 | NA | TGCGCCAGCAGCCAAGATAGGACAGCGAACACCGGGGAGCTGTTTTTT | CASSQDRTANTGELFF
TRBJ1-3 | NA | TRBV6-4 | NA | TGTGCCAGCAGTTTAGGACAGCTTAGCTCTGGAAACACCATATATTTT | CASSLGQLSSGNTIYF
TRBJ2-7 | many | TRBV4-1 | NA | TGCGCCAGCAGCCGGGACGGGAATGAGCAGTACTTC | CASSRDGNEQYF
TRBJ1-4 | few | TRBV10-3 | TRBD1 | TGTGCCAGCAGTTACTCATCGAACAGGGGAGGTGAAAAACTGTTTTTT | CASSYSSNRGGEKLFF
TRBJ1-5 | NA | TRBV20-1 | TRBD1 | TGCAGTGCTATCAGGGGGTCTGAGGGGCCCCAGCATTTT | CSAIRGSEGPQHF
TRBJ1-4 | NA | TRBV7-2 | NA | TGTGCCAGCAGTTTTAACGGGGGTGCAACTAATGAAAAACTGTTTTTT | CASSFNGGATNEKLFF
TRBJ2-7 | NA | TRBV19 | NA | TGTGCCAGTACCAGAGAGGGGCGACGTGAGCAGTACTTC | CASTREGRREQYF
TRBJ1-5 | many | TRBV4-2 | NA | TGTGCCAGCAGCCAAGACAGGGTCCGAGCCCAGCATTTT | CASSQDRVRAQHF
TRBJ1-2 | NA | TRBV6-2/TRBV6-3 | TRBD1 | TGTGCCAGCAGTCGCCCGACAGGGAACCATGGCTACACCTTC | CASSRPTGNHGYTF
TRBJ1-6 | many | TRBV7-9 | NA | TGCGCCAGCAGCCAAGGCCGGGCCGTTGGTAATTCACCCCTCCACTTT | CASSQGRAVGNSPLHF
TRBJ1-1 | many | TRBV19 | TRBD1 | TGTGCCAGTATCGCTCAGGGGGGGGACACTGAAGCTTTCTTT | CASIAQGGDTEAFF
TRBJ2-7 | few | TRBV11-2 | TRBD2 | TGTGCCAGCAGCTTAGTCGGGGGGGTCTGGTACGAGCAGTACTTC | CASSLVGGVWYEQYF
TRBJ2-7 | few | TRBV5-1 | NA | TGCGCCAGCAGCTTGAGAGACGGTTACGAGCAGTACTTC | CASSLRDGYEQYF
TRBJ1-4 | few | TRBV5-1 | NA | TGTGCCAGCAGCTTGGGATTATCGGGGAAGGGTGAAAAACTGTTTTTT | CASSLGLSGKGEKLFF
TRBJ2-7 | NA | TRBV20-1 | TRBD1 | TGCAGTGCTAGAGTCGAGGGACAGGGGGGCTACGAGCAGTACTTC | CSARVEGQGGYEQYF
TRBJ2-6 | NA | TRBV7-9 | TRBD1 | TGTGCCAGCAGCCACCGGGACAGGGGGATAGCTGGGGCCAACGTCCTGACTTTC | CASSHRDRGIAGANVLTF
TRBJ2-6 | NA | TRBV24-1 | TRBD1 | TGTGCCACCAGTGATGTCGCAGGGGGCAACGTCCTGACTTTC | CATSDVAGGNVLTF
TRBJ2-6 | many | TRBV10-3 | NA | TGTGCCATCAGTGACCCTCTTTCGGGTGCCGGGGCCAACGTCCTGACTTTC | CAISDPLSGAGANVLTF
TRBJ1-1 | NA | TRBV12-3/TRBV12-4 | TRBD1 | TGTGCCAGCAGTTTCAGGGGGGGGGGGACTGAAGCTTTCTTT | CASSFRGGGTEAFF
TRBJ1-4 | NA | TRBV7-2 | NA | TGTGCCAGCAGCTTACAGGGATCGGACAGCCTTTTTATTGAAAAACTGTTTTTT | CASSLQGSDSLFIEKLFF
TRBJ1-5 | many | TRBV12-3/TRBV12-4 | NA | TGTGCCAGCAGTTTCCAGGGCGATCAGCCCCAGCATTTT | CASSFQGDQPQHF
TRBJ1-1 | few | TRBV12-3/TRBV12-4 | TRBD1 | TGTGCCAGCAGGGAACCAGGGGGCGTCGCTGAAGCTTTCTTT | CASREPGGVAEAFF
TRBJ2-5 | once | TRBV12-3/TRBV12-4 | TRBD2 | TGTGCCAGCAGAAACGTGGGACTAGCGGGAGAGACCCAGTACTTC | CASRNVGLAGETQYF
TRBJ1-4 | few | TRBV24-1 | TRBD1 | TGTGCCACCGGGGACAGAGCAACTAATGAAAAACTGTTTTTT | CATGDRATNEKLFF
TRBJ2-5 | NA | TRBV20-1 | NA | TGCAGTGCTAGAGATATGGCGGGGAAAGAGACCCAGTACTTC | CSARDMAGKETQYF